One sample yielded the 9 T cell receptor beta chains listed below, sequenced in a study of blood T cell repertoires in COVID-19. TCRdb keeps only in-frame clones here, not all; method: immunoSEQ multiplex PCR. The sample lists about 320,000 clones, roughly nine tenths seen once, with approximately 4.7% in the top ten. The specimen sequenced was PBMCs or T cells enriched from blood (not recorded which). The receptors come from a man aged 55-75 years who had recovered from COVID-19.

This chain joins TRBV7-2 and TRBJ1-1; D perhaps matches TRBD1 (5 bases). Deletions cut 6 bases from V and 1 base from J, with 12 bases between. This CDR3 comprises 14 residues. Germline V gene sequence: CDR1 SGHTA, CDR2 FQGNSA. DNA of the CDR3: TGTGCCAGCAGGTCTATCGACAGGAACACTGAAGCTTTCTTT. This gives the protein CASRSIDRNTEAFF.

This chain connects TRBV3-1 (or the pseudogene TRBV3-2) to TRBJ2-5; maybe TRBD2 (5 bases). This CDR3 has 14 amino acids. The V gene lost 1 base and the J gene lost 5 bases, with 11 bases spanning the gap. The germline CDR1 and CDR2 sequences are LGHDT and YNNKEL (reference sequence). The CDR3 DNA reads TGTGCCAGCAGCCAAGGTCCTAGCCGGGAGACCCAGTACTTC. Translating gives CASSQGPSRETQYF.

DNA of the CDR3: TGTGCCAGCAGCTTAGATAGGTTAGCGGGAGATGAGCAGTTCTTC. It specifies CASSLDRLAGDEQFF. This chain joins TRBV7-2 and TRBJ2-1; 9 positions match TRBD2. Per the germline V gene, CDR1 is SGHTA and CDR2 is FQGNSA. V was pared by 1 base and J by 8 bases, with 6 bases of the junction left unmatched. The CDR3 spans 15 residues. Full variable domain (remainder filled in from reference TRBV7-2 and TRBJ2-1): GAGVSQSPSNKVTEKGKDVELRCDPISGHTALYWYRQSLGQGLEFLIYFQGNSAPDKSGLPSDRFSAERTGGSVSTLTIQRTQQEDSAVYLCASSLDRLAGDEQFFGPGTRLTVL.

The chain recombines TRBV5-1 with TRBJ2-6; weak D call: TRBD1 (6 bases). The CDR3 spans 17 residues. V was trimmed by 3 bases and J by 0 bases, leaving 13 bases between them. Germline CDR1 and CDR2: SGHRS and YFSETQ. The CDR3 sequence is CASSSNTGSSGANVLTF. CDR3 DNA sequence: TGCGCCAGCAGCTCGAACACAGGGTCCTCTGGGGCCAACGTCCTGACTTTC.

This sequence joins TRBV12-3 or TRBV12-4 and TRBJ2-5, with D uncertain. The CDR3 consists of 13 residues. V gave up 1 base and J gave up 2 bases, with 5 bases separating them. CDR3 in amino acids: CASSLVQQETQYF. As DNA, the CDR3 is TGTGCCAGCAGTTTAGTACAGCAAGAGACCCAGTACTTC.

V is TRBV18 and J is TRBJ2-1, with D maybe TRBD1 (6 bases). Germline-derived CDR1 and CDR2 are KGHSH and LQKENI. V lost 5 bases and J lost 5, with 13 bases in between. CDR3 length equals 14 residues. CDR3 nucleotides: TGTGCCAGCTCATCCGACAGGAAAAACAATGAGCAGTTCTTC. This translates into CASSSDRKNNEQFF.

The gene calls are TRBV24-1 and TRBJ2-1; D is possibly TRBD1 (6 bases). CDR3 length: 14 residues. V was pared by 5 bases and J by 4 bases, with 11 bases between. CDR1 and CDR2 (germline): KGHDR, SFDVKD. The CDR3 here is CATSGTDEYNEQFF. The CDR3 DNA sequence: TGTGCCACCAGTGGGACAGATGAGTACAATGAGCAGTTCTTC.

This chain connects TRBV7-3 to TRBJ1-6, with TRBD1 matching over 9 bases. Per the germline V gene, CDR1 is SGHTA and CDR2 is FQGTGA. This CDR3 comprises 14 residues. Germline trimming cut 5 bases from V and 9 bases from J; bases unmatched to any gene: 5. The CDR3 region is CASSLQGASSPLHF. The DNA of the CDR3 is TGTGCCAGCAGCCTACAGGGGGCAAGTTCACCCCTCCACTTT.

The chain recombines TRBV11-2 with TRBJ2-1, with D hard to call. Germline V gene data show CDR1 as SGHAT and CDR2 as FQNNGV. V lost 5 bases, J lost 9 bases, and 11 bases lay in between. This CDR3 is 12 amino acids long. The CDR3 sequence is CASSPQNSEQFF. In DNA form, the CDR3 reads TGTGCCAGCAGCCCTCAGAACAGTGAGCAGTTCTTC. Together with reference TRBV11-2 and TRBJ2-1, the CDR3 gives the full variable domain: EAGVAQSPRYKIIEKRQSVAFWCNPISGHATLYWYQQILGQGPKLLIQFQNNGVVDDSQLPKDRFSAERLKGVDSTLKIQPAKLEDSAVYLCASSPQNSEQFFGPGTRLTVL.